What follows describes a single T cell receptor (beta chain). This specimen belongs to a study of T cell changes during pregnancy in multiple sclerosis. V gave up 0 bases and J gave up 4 bases, with 6 bases separating them. CDR1 and CDR2 from the germline V gene are ENHRY and SYGVKD. The CDR3 extends over 13 amino acids. This table comes from immunoSEQ multiplex PCR, and its TCRdb copy is limited to in-frame clones, with some not included. The data contain about 47,000 clones, about 90% of them singletons. The source material was peripheral blood, sampled in the first trimester of pregnancy. The chain recombines TRBV10-3 with TRBJ2-5; maybe TRBD1 (6 bases). This receptor was taken from a female donor with multiple sclerosis, enrolled in a pregnancy study. This CDR3 is CAISESRGETQYF. The CDR3 DNA reads as TGTGCCATCAGTGAGTCCAGGGGAGAGACCCAGTACTTC.